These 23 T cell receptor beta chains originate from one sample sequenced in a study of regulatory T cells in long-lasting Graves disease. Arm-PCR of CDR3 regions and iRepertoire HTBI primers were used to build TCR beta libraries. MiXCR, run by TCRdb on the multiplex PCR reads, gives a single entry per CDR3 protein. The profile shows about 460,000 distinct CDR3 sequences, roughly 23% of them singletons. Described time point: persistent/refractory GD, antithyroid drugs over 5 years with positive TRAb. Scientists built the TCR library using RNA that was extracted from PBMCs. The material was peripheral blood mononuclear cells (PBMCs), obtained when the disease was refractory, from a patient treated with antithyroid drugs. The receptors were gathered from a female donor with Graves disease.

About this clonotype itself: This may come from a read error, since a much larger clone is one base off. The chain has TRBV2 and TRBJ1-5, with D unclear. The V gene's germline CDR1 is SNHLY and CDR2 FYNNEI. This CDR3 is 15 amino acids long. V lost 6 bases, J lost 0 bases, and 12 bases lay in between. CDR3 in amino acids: CASRKLGNSNQPQHF. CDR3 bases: TGTGCCAGCAGAAAACTAGGAAATAGCAATCAGCCCCAGCATTTT. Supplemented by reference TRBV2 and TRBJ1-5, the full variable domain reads EPEVTQTPSHQVTQMGQEVILRCVPISNHLYFYWYRQILGQKVEFLVSFYNNEISEKSEIFDDQFSVERPDGSNFTLKIRSTKLEDSAMYFCASRKLGNSNQPQHFGDGTRLSIL.

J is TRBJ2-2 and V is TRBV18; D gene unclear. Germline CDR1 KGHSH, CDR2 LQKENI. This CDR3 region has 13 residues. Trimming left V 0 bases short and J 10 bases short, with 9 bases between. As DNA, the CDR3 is TGTGCCAGCTCACCACCGGCCGAGGAGGAGCTGTTTTTT. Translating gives CASSPPAEEELFF. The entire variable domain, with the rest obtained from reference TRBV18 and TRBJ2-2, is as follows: NAGVMQNPRHLVRRRGQEARLRCSPMKGHSHVYWYRQLPEEGLKFMVYLQKENIIDESGMPKERFSAEFPKEGPSILRIQQVVRGDSAAYFCASSPPAEEELFFGEGSRLTVL.

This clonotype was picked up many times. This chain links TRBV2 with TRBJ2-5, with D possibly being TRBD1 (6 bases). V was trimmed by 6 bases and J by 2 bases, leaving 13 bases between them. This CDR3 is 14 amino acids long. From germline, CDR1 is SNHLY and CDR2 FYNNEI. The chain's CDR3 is CASRETQGQETQYF. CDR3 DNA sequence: TGTGCCAGCAGGGAGACACAGGGTCAAGAGACCCAGTACTTC.

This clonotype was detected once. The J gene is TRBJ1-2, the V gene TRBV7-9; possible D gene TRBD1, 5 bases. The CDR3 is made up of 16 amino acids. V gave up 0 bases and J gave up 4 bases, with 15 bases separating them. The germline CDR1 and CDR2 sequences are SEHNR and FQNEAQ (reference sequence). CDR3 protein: CASSLAEGARGYGYTF. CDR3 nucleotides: TGTGCCAGCAGCTTAGCGGAAGGGGCGCGAGGCTATGGCTACACCTTC.

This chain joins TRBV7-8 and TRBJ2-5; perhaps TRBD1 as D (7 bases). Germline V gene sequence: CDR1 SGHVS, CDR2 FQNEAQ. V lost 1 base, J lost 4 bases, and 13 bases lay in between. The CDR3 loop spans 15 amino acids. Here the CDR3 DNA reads TGTGCCAGCAGCTTAGATGCAGGGGGAGGAGAGACCCAGTACTTC. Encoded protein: CASSLDAGGGETQYF.

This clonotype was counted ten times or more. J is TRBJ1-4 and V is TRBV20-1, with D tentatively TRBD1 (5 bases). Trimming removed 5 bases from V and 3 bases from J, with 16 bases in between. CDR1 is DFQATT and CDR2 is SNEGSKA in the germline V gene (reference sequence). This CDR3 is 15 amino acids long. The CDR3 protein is CSAGPATASNEKLFF. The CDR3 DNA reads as TGCAGTGCTGGCCCCGCGACAGCTTCTAATGAAAAACTGTTTTTT.

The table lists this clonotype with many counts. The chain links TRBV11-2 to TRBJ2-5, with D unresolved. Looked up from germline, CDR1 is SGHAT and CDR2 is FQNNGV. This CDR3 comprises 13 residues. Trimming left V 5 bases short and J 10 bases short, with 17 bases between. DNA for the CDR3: TGTGCCAGCAGCAAGACTGATTCAGATAGCCAGTACTTC. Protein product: CASSKTDSDSQYF.

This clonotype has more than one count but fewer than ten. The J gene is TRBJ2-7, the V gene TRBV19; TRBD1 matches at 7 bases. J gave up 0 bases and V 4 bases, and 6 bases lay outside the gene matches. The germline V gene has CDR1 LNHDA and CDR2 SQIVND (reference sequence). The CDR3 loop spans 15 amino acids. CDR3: CASSRETGSSYEQYF. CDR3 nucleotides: TGTGCCAGTAGTAGGGAGACAGGGTCCTCCTACGAGCAGTACTTC.

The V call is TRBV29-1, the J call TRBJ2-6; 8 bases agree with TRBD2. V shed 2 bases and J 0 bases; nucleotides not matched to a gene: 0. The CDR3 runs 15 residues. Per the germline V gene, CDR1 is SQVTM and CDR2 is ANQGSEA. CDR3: CSVERGGSGANVLTF. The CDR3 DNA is TGCAGCGTTGAACGGGGGGGCTCTGGGGCCAACGTCCTGACTTTC.

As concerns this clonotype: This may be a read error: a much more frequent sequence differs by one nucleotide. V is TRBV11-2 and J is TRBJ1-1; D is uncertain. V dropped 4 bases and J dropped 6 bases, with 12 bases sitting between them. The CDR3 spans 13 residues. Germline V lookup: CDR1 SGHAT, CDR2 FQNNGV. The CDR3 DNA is TGTGCCAGCAGCTCAGTGTCAGTCCCTGAAGCTTTCTTT. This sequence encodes CASSSVSVPEAFF.

CDR3 residues: CSVGRLAGISQGTDTQYF. In DNA, the CDR3 is TGCAGCGTCGGAAGGTTAGCGGGTATATCCCAAGGGACAGATACGCAGTATTTT. This chain uses TRBV29-1 with TRBJ2-3, with 7 bases that match TRBD2. In germline, CDR1 is SQVTM, CDR2 ANQGSEA. This CDR3 is 18 amino acids long. V shed 6 bases, J shed 3 bases, and the junction held 21 bases outside the gene matches.

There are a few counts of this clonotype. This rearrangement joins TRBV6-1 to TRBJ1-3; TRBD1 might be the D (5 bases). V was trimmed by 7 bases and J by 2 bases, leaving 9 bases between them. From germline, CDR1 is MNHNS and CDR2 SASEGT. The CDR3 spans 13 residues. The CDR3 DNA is TGTGCCAGCACCCGGGGACCTGGAAACACCATATATTTT. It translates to CASTRGPGNTIYF.

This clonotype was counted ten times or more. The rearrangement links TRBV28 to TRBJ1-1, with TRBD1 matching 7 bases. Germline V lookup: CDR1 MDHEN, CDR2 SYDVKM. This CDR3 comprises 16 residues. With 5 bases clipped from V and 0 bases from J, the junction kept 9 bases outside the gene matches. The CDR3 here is CASSRTGRRMNTEAFF. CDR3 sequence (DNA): TGTGCCAGCAGTCGGACAGGCCGGCGTATGAACACTGAAGCTTTCTTT.

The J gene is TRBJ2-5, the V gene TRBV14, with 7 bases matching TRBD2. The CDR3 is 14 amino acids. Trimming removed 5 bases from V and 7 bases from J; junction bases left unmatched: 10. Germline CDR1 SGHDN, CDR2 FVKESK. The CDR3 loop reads CASSIAGGIGTQYF. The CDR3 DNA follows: TGTGCCAGCAGCATAGCGGGTGGAATCGGGACCCAGTACTTC.

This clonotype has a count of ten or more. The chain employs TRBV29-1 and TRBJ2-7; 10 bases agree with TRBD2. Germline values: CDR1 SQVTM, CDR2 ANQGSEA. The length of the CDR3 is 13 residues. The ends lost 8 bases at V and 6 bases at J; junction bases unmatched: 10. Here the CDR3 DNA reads TGCAGCATACCTAGCGGGGGAGTTGGCGAGCAGTACTTC. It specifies CSIPSGGVGEQYF.

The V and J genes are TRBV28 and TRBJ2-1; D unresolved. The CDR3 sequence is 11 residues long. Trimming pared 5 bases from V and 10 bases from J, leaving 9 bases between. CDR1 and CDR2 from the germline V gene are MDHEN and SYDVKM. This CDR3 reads CASSRIGEQFF. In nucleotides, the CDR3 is TGTGCCAGCAGTCGGATCGGCGAGCAGTTCTTC.

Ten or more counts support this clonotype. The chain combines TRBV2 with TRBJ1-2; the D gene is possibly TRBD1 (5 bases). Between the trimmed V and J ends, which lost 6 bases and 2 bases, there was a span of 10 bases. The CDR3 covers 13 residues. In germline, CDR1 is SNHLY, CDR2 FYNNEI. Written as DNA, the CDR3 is TGTGCCAGCAGAAGCGGGGGAAACTATGGCTACACCTTC. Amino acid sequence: CASRSGGNYGYTF.

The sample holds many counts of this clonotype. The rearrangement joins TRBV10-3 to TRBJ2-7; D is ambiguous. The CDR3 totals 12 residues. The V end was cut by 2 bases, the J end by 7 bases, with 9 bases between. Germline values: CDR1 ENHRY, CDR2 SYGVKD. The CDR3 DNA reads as TGTGCCATCAGTGAGAGTACTATGGAGCAGTACTTC. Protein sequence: CAISESTMEQYF.

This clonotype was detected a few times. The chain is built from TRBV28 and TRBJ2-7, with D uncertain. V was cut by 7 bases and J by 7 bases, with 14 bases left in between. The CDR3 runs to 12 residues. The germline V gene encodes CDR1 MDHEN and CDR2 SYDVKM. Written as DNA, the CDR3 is TGTGCCAGCACCCAATCTCCTAGTGAGCAGTACTTC. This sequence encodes CASTQSPSEQYF.

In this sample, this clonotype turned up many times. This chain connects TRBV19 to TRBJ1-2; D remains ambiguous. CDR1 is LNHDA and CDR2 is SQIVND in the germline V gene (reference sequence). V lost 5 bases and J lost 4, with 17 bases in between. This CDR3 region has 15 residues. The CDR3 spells CASSSHSDRRYGYTF. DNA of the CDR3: TGTGCCAGTAGTTCTCACTCCGACCGACGCTATGGCTACACCTTC.

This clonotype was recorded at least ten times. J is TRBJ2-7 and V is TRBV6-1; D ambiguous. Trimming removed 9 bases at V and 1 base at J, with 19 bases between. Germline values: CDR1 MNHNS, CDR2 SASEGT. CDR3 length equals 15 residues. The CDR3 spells CASGLLSHSSYEQYF. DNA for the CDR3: TGTGCCAGTGGCTTGCTGTCACACTCTTCCTACGAGCAGTACTTC.

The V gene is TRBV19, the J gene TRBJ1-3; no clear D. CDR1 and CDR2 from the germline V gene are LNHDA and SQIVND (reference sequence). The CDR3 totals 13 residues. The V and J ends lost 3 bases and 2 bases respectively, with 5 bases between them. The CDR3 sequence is CASSILTGNTIYF. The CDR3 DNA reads TGTGCCAGTAGTATTCTTACTGGAAACACCATATATTTT.

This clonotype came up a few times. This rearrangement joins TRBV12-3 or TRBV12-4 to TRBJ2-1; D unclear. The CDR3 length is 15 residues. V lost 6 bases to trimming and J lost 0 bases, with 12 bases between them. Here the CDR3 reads CASRPTATSYNEQFF. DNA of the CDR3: TGTGCCAGCAGGCCGACCGCTACCTCCTACAATGAGCAGTTCTTC.